This T cell receptor (beta chain) emerged from a study of blood T cell repertoires in COVID-19. Study details: Sites across the United States, Italy and Spain contributed samples from acute and convalescent COVID-19. Sources were T cells, B-cell-depleted T cells, or PBMCs; the material itself was cDNA or gDNA.

V lost 2 bases to trimming and J lost 5 bases; unmatched junction nucleotides: 12. CDR1 is MGHDK, CDR2 SYGVNS, per germline. The CDR3 is 16 amino acids. Original analysis: Nucleated cell counts were estimated from reference gene primer amplification. The repertoire was sequenced with immunoSEQ multiplex PCR; TCRdb's copy has only in-frame clones and lacks some. Clone size and V and J calls were adopted from that table, with D and trimming inferred from the DNA. The table records about 340,000 clones, roughly 86% of them present only once. While infection was still active, Seattle patients were enrolled and then followed longitudinally.

The sequencing input was peripheral blood. This TCR was sampled from a woman in her seventies with COVID-19, enrolled during active disease. This chain uses TRBV25-1 with TRBJ2-7, with 7 bases that match TRBD2. The CDR3 reads CASSEMAAGDRHEQYF. Here the CDR3 DNA reads TGTGCCAGCAGTGAAATGGCGGCGGGGGATCGGCACGAGCAGTACTTC.